A selection of T cell receptor beta chains follows, all from one sample in a study of blood T cells in healthy people across ages. A single record per CDR3 protein comes from TCRdb applying MiXCR to the 5' RACE reads. The table has roughly 2 million distinct CDR3 sequences, 49% seen once. The sample comprised blood. The source of these receptors is a woman in her thirties or forties in good health. CDR3s include the opening cysteine and the closing phenylalanine or tryptophan. A D gene is named only where the DNA matches it firmly. The listing skips clone size in some rows; elsewhere it reads once, few, many or a size class.

TRBD2 | - | TRBJ2-7 | TRBV28 | CASGVYEQYF | TGTGCAAGCGGGGTCTACGAGCAGTACTTC
- | - | TRBJ1-1 | TRBV4-1 | CASSQDSLWGNTEAFF | TGCGCCAGCAGCCAAGATTCCCTATGGGGAAACACTGAAGCTTTCTTT
- | - | TRBJ1-6 | TRBV4-1 | CASSHGMSVRVSSYNSPLHF | TGCGCCAGCAGCCACGGTATGAGCGTTCGGGTTAGCTCCTATAATTCACCCCTCCACTTT
- | - | TRBJ2-7 | TRBV4-3 | CASSQESRAQGYEQYF | TGCGCCAGCAGCCAAGAATCGAGGGCCCAGGGCTACGAGCAGTACTTC
TRBD2 | few | TRBJ2-1 | TRBV6-6 | CASSYGGTGGWYEQFF | TGTGCCAGCAGTTACGGCGGGACGGGGGGTTGGTATGAGCAGTTCTTC
- | - | TRBJ1-1 | TRBV25-1 | CASSEYQDNEAFF | TGTGCCAGCAGTGAATACCAAGACAATGAAGCTTTCTTT
TRBD2 | - | TRBJ2-3 | TRBV20-1 | CSARQRGSPADTQYF | TGCAGTGCCAGGCAGCGGGGGAGTCCGGCAGATACGCAGTATTTT
- | - | TRBJ2-1 | TRBV20-1 | CSARREGSSYNEQFF | TGCAGTGCTAGGAGGGAAGGTAGCTCCTACAATGAGCAGTTCTTC
- | - | TRBJ2-5 | TRBV12-3/TRBV12-4 | CASSLALDHQETQYF | TGTGCCAGCAGTTTAGCACTAGATCATCAAGAGACCCAGTACTTC
- | - | TRBJ2-3 | TRBV5-5 | CASSLVFRSTDTQYF | TGTGCCAGCAGCTTGGTCTTCAGGAGCACAGATACGCAGTATTTT
- | - | TRBJ1-5 | TRBV5-5 | CASSADRYNQPQHF | TGTGCCAGCAGCGCTGACAGGTATAATCAGCCCCAGCATTTT
- | few | TRBJ1-5 | TRBV2 | CASSSGNQGQPQHF | TGTGCCAGCAGTTCCGGGAATCAAGGTCAGCCCCAGCATTTT
TRBD1 | - | TRBJ2-4 | TRBV29-1 | CSVYLRGQGANTQYF | TGCAGCGTTTACCTTCGGGGACAGGGGGCGAACACTCAGTACTTC
- | few | TRBJ2-7 | TRBV29-1 | CTAQEGAYEQYF | TGCACCGCTCAGGAGGGGGCCTACGAGCAGTACTTC
- | - | TRBJ2-5 | TRBV6-6 | CASSYDGAQETQYF | TGTGCCAGCAGTTACGACGGAGCTCAAGAGACCCAGTACTTC
TRBD2 | few | TRBJ2-1 | TRBV7-2 | CASSLGLAGGRFNEQFF | TGTGCCAGCAGCTTAGGACTAGCGGGGGGAAGGTTCAATGAGCAGTTCTTC
TRBD1 | few | TRBJ2-5 | TRBV10-3 | CAISPSGGGETQYF | TGTGCCATCAGCCCTTCAGGGGGCGGAGAGACCCAGTACTTC
- | - | TRBJ2-1 | TRBV6-6 | CASIQHNGQFF | TGTGCCAGCATCCAACACAATGGGCAGTTCTTC
- | - | TRBJ2-7 | TRBV5-5 | CAGSLVGRVYEQYF | TGTGCCGGCAGCTTGGTGGGCAGAGTCTACGAGCAGTACTTC
- | few | TRBJ2-5 | TRBV11-1 | CASSRTVNQETQYF | TGTGCCAGCAGCCGGACCGTAAACCAAGAGACCCAGTACTTC
TRBD2 | few | TRBJ2-1 | TRBV29-1 | CSVLRRLAGMSSYNEQFF | TGCAGCGTTCTTCGGAGACTAGCGGGGATGAGCTCCTACAATGAGCAGTTCTTC
TRBD2 | - | TRBJ2-1 | TRBV4-2 | CASSETSGGKHNEQFF | TGTGCCAGCAGCGAGACTAGCGGGGGGAAGCACAATGAGCAGTTCTTC
- | - | TRBJ2-5 | TRBV4-3 | CASSPRHLVQETQYF | TGCGCCAGCAGCCCCCGACACCTAGTACAAGAGACCCAGTACTTC
- | - | TRBJ2-6 | TRBV28 | CASSSHLGGSGANVLTF | TGTGCCAGCAGTTCTCACCTCGGGGGCTCTGGGGCCAACGTCCTGACTTTC
- | - | TRBJ2-3 | TRBV5-1 | CASSLAWVSTDTQYF | TGCGCCAGCAGCTTGGCATGGGTGAGCACAGATACGCAGTATTTT
- | - | TRBJ2-3 | TRBV29-1 | CSLLFGLGDTQYF | TGCAGCCTTCTTTTCGGGCTGGGAGATACGCAGTATTTT
- | few | TRBJ2-3 | TRBV5-1 | CASSKDPRPDTQYF | TGCGCCAGCAGCAAAGACCCACGCCCAGATACGCAGTATTTT
- | - | TRBJ1-2 | TRBV29-1 | CSGNRDMGGYTF | TGCAGCGGGAACCGGGACATGGGGGGCTACACCTTC
TRBD2 | - | TRBJ2-1 | TRBV6-4 | CASSDSRVGLAGYNEQFF | TGTGCCAGCAGTGACTCGAGGGTTGGACTAGCGGGCTACAATGAGCAGTTCTTC
- | - | TRBJ2-4 | TRBV4-3 | CASTQVGNEQYF | TGCGCCAGCACCCAGGTAGGTAATGAGCAGTACTTC
- | few | TRBJ2-3 | TRBV5-1 | CASSPHGGVTDTQYF | TGCGCCAGCAGCCCGCATGGGGGTGTAACAGATACGCAGTATTTT
TRBD2 | - | TRBJ2-1 | TRBV6-2/TRBV6-3 | CASSFPGTSGATSYNEQFF | TGTGCCAGCAGTTTCCCAGGGACTAGCGGGGCTACCTCCTACAATGAGCAGTTCTTC
TRBD1 | few | TRBJ1-1 | TRBV4-1 | CASSQDWTGEAFF | TGCGCCAGCAGCCAAGATTGGACAGGGGAAGCTTTCTTT
- | - | TRBJ2-7 | TRBV6-2/TRBV6-3 | CASSFSDRDNSYEQYF | TGTGCCAGCAGTTTCTCAGACCGGGACAATTCCTACGAGCAGTACTTC
- | - | TRBJ1-5 | TRBV5-5 | CASSLKDSNRNQPQHF | TGTGCCAGCAGCTTAAAGGACAGTAATCGCAATCAGCCCCAGCATTTT
- | - | TRBJ2-3 | TRBV6-2/TRBV6-3 | CASSKGLAGAATDTQYF | TGTGCCAGCAGCAAAGGACTCGCCGGGGCTGCAACAGATACGCAGTATTTT
- | few | TRBJ2-5 | TRBV13 | CASSLLLAIQETQYF | TGTGCCAGCAGCTTGCTTCTAGCGATTCAAGAGACCCAGTACTTC
- | few | TRBJ2-7 | TRBV11-2 | CASSFQDRPSYEQYF | TGTGCCAGCAGCTTTCAGGACCGTCCCTCCTACGAGCAGTACTTC
- | few | TRBJ2-7 | TRBV7-2 | CASSMNYEQYF | TGTGCCAGCAGTATGAACTACGAGCAGTACTTC
TRBD1 | - | TRBJ2-3 | TRBV6-2/TRBV6-3 | CASSYGQAWENTQYF | TGTGCCAGCAGTTACGGACAGGCCTGGGAAAATACGCAGTATTTT
TRBD2 | - | TRBJ2-7 | TRBV7-6 | CASSLATAGGSYEQYF | TGTGCCAGCAGCTTAGCTACAGCGGGGGGCTCATACGAGCAGTACTTC
- | - | TRBJ2-3 | TRBV12-3/TRBV12-4 | CASSKWEDSTDTQYF | TGTGCCAGCAGCAAATGGGAGGACAGCACAGATACGCAGTATTTT
- | once | TRBJ1-1 | TRBV12-3/TRBV12-4 | CASISGVLNTVAFF | TGTGCCAGCATCTCTGGGGTTTTGAACACTGTAGCTTTCTTT
- | few | TRBJ1-6 | TRBV7-2 | CASSSDLDSPLHF | TGTGCCAGCAGCTCAGACTTGGATTCACCCCTCCACTTT
TRBD2 | - | TRBJ2-1 | TRBV28 | CASSSAWTSTRTVNEQFF | TGTGCCAGCAGTTCCGCTTGGACTAGCACACGGACTGTCAATGAGCAGTTCTTC
- | - | TRBJ2-7 | TRBV29-1 | CGPHRGRQYF | TGCGGCCCGCATCGGGGGAGGCAGTACTTC
- | few | TRBJ2-3 | TRBV28 | CASNPGETSDTQYF | TGTGCCAGCAATCCAGGGGAGACGTCAGATACGCAGTATTTT
- | few | TRBJ2-5 | TRBV6-6 | CASSYSVFQETQYF | TGTGCCAGCAGTTACTCGGTGTTTCAAGAGACCCAGTACTTC
TRBD2 | - | TRBJ2-1 | TRBV24-1 | CATSDLMGGGAFNEQFF | TGTGCCACCAGTGATTTAATGGGCGGGGGGGCCTTCAATGAGCAGTTCTTC
- | - | TRBJ2-7 | TRBV28 | CASRLLQGEQYF | TGTGCCAGCAGACTGTTACAAGGGGAGCAGTACTTC